The 31 T cell receptor beta chains listed next were all sequenced from one sample in a study of CD8+ T cells in alopecia areata. Sequencing templates came from extracted RNA that was reverse transcribed into cDNA. Sequencing was performed with immunoSEQ multiplex PCR; in TCRdb, only in-frame clones are kept and a portion is missing. The data contain about 120,000 clones, roughly 58% of them singletons. Treatment of the sample: oral pan-JAK inhibitor, 5-10 mg twice daily. Sequencing used CD8+ T cells sorted from blood, obtained at week 4, from a patient treated with tofacitinib. The receptors were sampled from a human donor with alopecia areata.

The J gene is TRBJ2-7, the V gene TRBV29-1, with D hard to call. Looked up from germline, CDR1 is SQVTM and CDR2 is ANQGSEA. This CDR3 region has 15 residues. V gave up 4 bases and J gave up 3 bases, with 19 bases separating them. CDR3 amino acids: CSVVYATSTRYEQYF. CDR3 sequence (DNA): TGCAGCGTTGTTTACGCGACCTCGACCCGCTACGAGCAGTACTTC.

CDR3: CASSQEGGSNQPQHF. The CDR3 region has the DNA TGCGCCAGCAGCCAAGAGGGAGGGTCCAATCAGCCCCAGCATTTT. This chain joins TRBV4-1 and TRBJ1-5; D unresolved. CDR1 MGHRA and CDR2 YSYEKL come from the germline V gene. This CDR3 has 15 amino acids. Trimming left V 0 bases short and J 3 bases short, with 9 bases between.

This clone was picked up a small number of times. The gene calls are TRBV30 and TRBJ1-2; D remains ambiguous. The CDR3 has 13 residues. Germline values: CDR1 GTSNPN, CDR2 SVGIG (reference sequence). V was clipped by 2 bases and J by 0 bases, with 7 bases between them. The CDR3 DNA is TGTGCCTGGAGTTCCCGGTCTAACTATGGCTACACCTTC. Translation gives CAWSSRSNYGYTF.

This clone was seen only a few times. This rearrangement joins TRBV25-1 to TRBJ1-1, with TRBD1 identical over 9 bases. This CDR3 is built from 15 residues. With V trimmed by 3 bases and J by 3 bases, 5 bases remained unmatched. Germline values: CDR1 MGHDK, CDR2 SYGVNS. CDR3 loop: CASSDWDRDYTEAFF. CDR3 DNA sequence: TGTGCCAGCAGTGACTGGGACAGGGATTACACTGAAGCTTTCTTT.

The chain couples TRBV29-1 to TRBJ2-3; 11 nucleotides align to TRBD2. V lost 0 bases, J lost 0 bases, and 8 bases stayed unmatched. CDR3 length: 18 residues. The V gene's germline CDR1 is SQVTM and CDR2 ANQGSEA. The chain's CDR3 is CSVEDELAGDSSTDTQYF. The CDR3 DNA follows: TGCAGCGTTGAAGATGAACTAGCGGGGGACTCTAGCACAGATACGCAGTATTTT.

J is TRBJ2-2 and V is TRBV29-1; D uncertain. The CDR3 has 16 amino acids. V lost 0 bases to trimming and J lost 2 bases, with 13 bases between them. Germline V lookup: CDR1 SQVTM, CDR2 ANQGSEA. The CDR3 here is CSVEDAGRTNTGELFF. The CDR3 nucleotides read TGCAGCGTTGAAGATGCTGGACGGACCAACACCGGGGAGCTGTTTTTT.

The genes are TRBV6-5 and TRBJ2-1; D might be TRBD1 or TRBD2, each matching 7 bases. With 6 bases removed from V and 0 bases from J, the gap between germline ends came to 12 bases. From germline, CDR1 is MNHEY and CDR2 SVGAGI. This CDR3 is 15 amino acids long. The CDR3 loop reads CASSRGGSSYNEQFF. The CDR3 DNA reads TGTGCCAGCAGCAGGGGGGGGAGCTCCTACAATGAGCAGTTCTTC.

J is TRBJ2-3 and V is TRBV29-1, with a weak D call TRBD2 (5 bases). The germline V gene encodes CDR1 SQVTM and CDR2 ANQGSEA. This CDR3 region has 13 residues. Deletions cut 4 bases from V and 2 bases from J, with 10 bases between. The CDR3 DNA reads TGCAGCGTTGTTAGCGCCAACACAGATACGCAGTATTTT. Protein: CSVVSANTDTQYF.

This clone came up a few times. The chain has TRBV25-1 and TRBJ1-2; D call uncertain. Germline V gene sequence: CDR1 MGHDK, CDR2 SYGVNS. V gave up 7 bases and J gave up 6 bases, with 6 bases separating them. The CDR3 has 10 amino acids. In DNA form, the CDR3 reads TGTGCCAGCAAGGGCGATGGCTACACCTTC. Protein: CASKGDGYTF.

The rearrangement joins TRBV29-1 to TRBJ2-1, with D uncertain. Germline values: CDR1 SQVTM, CDR2 ANQGSEA. CDR3 length: 15 residues. Trimming stripped 4 bases from V and 5 bases from J, with 18 bases between. The CDR3 nucleotides are TGCAGCGTTGTTATATTGCAGAGGCTTAACAATGAGCAGTTCTTC. Residues: CSVVILQRLNNEQFF.

The chain uses TRBV29-1 and TRBJ2-7; D unclear. CDR3 length: 13 amino acids. Germline CDR1 SQVTM, CDR2 ANQGSEA. V was shortened by 6 bases and J by 0 bases, with 12 bases between the two germline ends. As DNA, the CDR3 is TGCAGCGTCCGAGTAGCAGTCTCCTACGAGCAGTACTTC. This encodes CSVRVAVSYEQYF.

This chain's CDR3 is CASSLEMTDPYGYTF. The CDR3 nucleotides read TGCGCCAGCAGCCTGGAGATGACAGACCCCTATGGCTACACCTTC. The chain carries TRBV5-1 and TRBJ1-2, with a tentative D call TRBD1 (5 bases). This CDR3 has 15 residues. Trimming cost V 4 bases and J 4 bases, with 17 bases left between them. Germline V gene data show CDR1 as SGHRS and CDR2 as YFSETQ.

This clone was recorded once. This chain uses TRBV4-1 with TRBJ2-7; tentatively, D is TRBD1 (5 bases). The CDR3 is 15 residues long. Germline lookup yields CDR1 MGHRA and CDR2 YSYEKL. Trimming stripped 0 bases from V and 1 base from J, with 10 bases between. The CDR3 region has the DNA TGCGCCAGCAGCCAAGAGGGCAGGGCTTCCTACGAGCAGTACTTC. This encodes CASSQEGRASYEQYF.

The chain carries TRBV4-2 and TRBJ1-5; D unresolved. Germline V lookup: CDR1 LGHNA, CDR2 YNFKEQ. V shed 0 bases and J shed 6 bases, with 6 bases lying between them. The CDR3 has 13 amino acids. CDR3 DNA: TGTGCCAGCAGCCAAGAAAGCGGTCAGCCCCAGCATTTT. This gives the protein CASSQESGQPQHF.

The genes are TRBV7-8 and TRBJ2-3; tentative D call: TRBD1 (6 bases). Germline V lookup: CDR1 SGHVS, CDR2 FQNEAQ. This CDR3 spans 19 amino acids. The V end lost 4 bases, the J end lost 0 bases, and 23 bases lay between the germline ends. DNA of the CDR3: TGTGCCAGCAGCTCCTCGGGATTGCTGGGGGCCACTAGCACAGATACGCAGTATTTT. This codes for CASSSSGLLGATSTDTQYF. The full variable domain, completed using reference TRBV7-8 and TRBJ2-3, is GAGVSQSPRYKVAKRGQDVALRCDPISGHVSLFWYQQALGQGPEFLTYFQNEAQLDKSGLPSDRFFAERPEGSVSTLKIQRTQQEDSAVYLCASSSSGLLGATSTDTQYFGPGTRLTVL.

Here the CDR3 reads CASSLMPVSSYEQYF. In DNA, the CDR3 is TGCGCCAGCTCCCTGATGCCGGTTAGCTCCTACGAGCAGTACTTC. V gene TRBV5-1 combines with J gene TRBJ2-7; D unresolved. This CDR3 comprises 15 residues. Germline CDR1 is SGHRS and CDR2 is YFSETQ. The V end lost 7 bases, the J end lost 0 bases, and 17 bases lay between the germline ends.

The J gene is TRBJ2-4, the V gene TRBV29-1, with TRBD2 matching 12 bases. This CDR3 has 16 residues. CDR1 SQVTM and CDR2 ANQGSEA come from the germline V gene. The ends lost 4 bases at V and 7 bases at J; junction bases unmatched: 11. CDR3 sequence reads: CSVVGLAGGPRNIQYF. In nucleotides, the CDR3 is TGCAGCGTTGTGGGTCTAGCGGGGGGGCCTCGGAACATTCAGTACTTC.

This clone showed up just a few times. The chain uses TRBV29-1 and TRBJ2-1; D possibly matches TRBD1 or TRBD2 (6 bases each). The CDR3 has 12 amino acids. V lost 7 bases and J 8 bases, leaving 15 bases between the germline ends. From germline, CDR1 is SQVTM and CDR2 ANQGSEA. The CDR3 spells CSGKGGGHEQFF. The CDR3 DNA reads TGCAGCGGCAAGGGGGGCGGCCATGAGCAGTTCTTC.

The chain combines TRBV30 with TRBJ2-1, with D hard to call. This CDR3 is built from 10 residues. Germline CDR1 and CDR2: GTSNPN and SVGIG (reference sequence). Trimming took off 0 bases at V and 9 bases at J, with 3 bases between the two ends. The CDR3 loop is CAWSVGEQFF. Written as DNA, the CDR3 is TGTGCCTGGAGTGTGGGTGAGCAGTTCTTC.

The rearrangement joins TRBV25-1 to TRBJ1-2; D unresolved. With 0 bases removed from V and 2 bases from J, the gap between germline ends came to 7 bases. Germline-derived CDR1 and CDR2 are MGHDK and SYGVNS. The CDR3 length is 14 residues. The CDR3 spells CASSEYVLNYGYTF. As DNA, the CDR3 is TGTGCCAGCAGTGAATACGTCTTAAACTATGGCTACACCTTC.

The V gene is TRBV28, the J gene TRBJ2-5, with 8 bases fitting TRBD1. Germline trimming cut 4 bases from V and 0 bases from J; bases unmatched to any gene: 7. The V gene's germline CDR1 is MDHEN and CDR2 SYDVKM. The CDR3 totals 16 residues. The CDR3 region has the DNA TGTGCCAGCAGTTCCAGGACAGGGTACGACCAAGAGACCCAGTACTTC. Protein sequence: CASSSRTGYDQETQYF. Drawing the rest from reference TRBV28 and TRBJ2-5, the complete variable domain is DVKVTQSSRYLVKRTGEKVFLECVQDMDHENMFWYRQDPGLGLRLIYFSYDVKMKEKGDIPEGYSVSREKKERFSLILESASTNQTSMYLCASSSRTGYDQETQYFGPGTRLLVL.

V is TRBV29-1 and J is TRBJ2-1; maybe TRBD1 (6 bases). This CDR3 comprises 12 residues. The ends were cut back, 3 bases at V and 7 bases at J, with 10 bases in the middle. Germline CDR1 and CDR2: SQVTM and ANQGSEA. The CDR3 DNA sequence: TGCAGCGTTGACAGGGGTGGAAATGAGCAGTTCTTC. Translating it yields CSVDRGGNEQFF.

V is TRBV9 and J is TRBJ1-2; 10 bases line up with TRBD1. Per the germline V gene, CDR1 is SGDLS and CDR2 is YYNGEE. The CDR3 has 15 residues. Trimming took 0 bases from V and 4 from J; bases not matched to a gene: 3. CDR3 loop: CASSVEGTGAYGYTF. The CDR3 nucleotides are TGTGCCAGCAGCGTAGAAGGGACAGGGGCCTATGGCTACACCTTC.

This clone has only one observation. The sample carries other DNA sequences with the same CDR3. The chain is built from TRBV30 and TRBJ2-5; 11 bases agree with TRBD2. V was pared by 0 bases and J by 3 bases, with 0 bases of the junction left unmatched. Looked up from germline, CDR1 is GTSNPN and CDR2 is SVGIG (reference sequence). CDR3 length equals 14 residues. The CDR3 DNA sequence: TGTGCCTGGAGTGTGACTAGCGGGGAAGAGACCCAGTACTTC. Amino acid sequence: CAWSVTSGEETQYF.

The V call is TRBV29-1, the J call TRBJ2-7; either TRBD1 or TRBD2 may fit D (5 bases each). Germline V gives CDR1 SQVTM, CDR2 ANQGSEA. There are 14 residues in the CDR3. V lost 7 bases to trimming and J lost 0 bases, with 16 bases between them. CDR3 sequence (DNA): TGCAGCGCACGAGGGGACGGTGACTCCTACGAGCAGTACTTC. Protein: CSARGDGDSYEQYF.

The J gene is TRBJ1-5, the V gene TRBV28; D call uncertain. V was clipped by 4 bases and J by 2 bases, with 15 bases between them. The CDR3 covers 16 residues. CDR1 is MDHEN and CDR2 is SYDVKM in the germline V gene. CDR3 bases: TGTGCCAGCAGTTCCAGTCATCCCCTCGGCAATCAGCCCCAGCATTTT. It encodes CASSSSHPLGNQPQHF.

The chain carries TRBV30 and TRBJ2-2; D is perhaps TRBD1 (6 bases). V was pared by 0 bases and J by 11 bases, with 13 bases between. The CDR3 is 13 residues long. Germline values: CDR1 GTSNPN, CDR2 SVGIG (reference sequence). As DNA, the CDR3 is TGTGCCTGGAGTGTACAGGGCCACGGAGAGCTGTTTTTT. It yields the protein CAWSVQGHGELFF.

The chain has TRBV30 and TRBJ2-7; maybe TRBD2 (6 bases). CDR3 length: 12 residues. The V end was cut by 0 bases, the J end by 6 bases, with 9 bases between. Germline V gene data show CDR1 as GTSNPN and CDR2 as SVGIG (reference sequence). For the CDR3, the DNA is TGTGCCTGGAGTGTATTGGGAGGCGAGCAGTACTTC. Translation gives CAWSVLGGEQYF.

This clone has only a few counts. The V and J genes are TRBV25-1 and TRBJ2-7, with D maybe TRBD2 (5 bases). The CDR3 consists of 11 residues. Trimming left V 8 bases short and J 4 bases short, with 9 bases between. Germline V gene lookup returns CDR1 MGHDK and CDR2 SYGVNS. The CDR3 sequence: CASHEGYEQYF. CDR3 DNA: TGTGCCAGCCACGAGGGTTACGAGCAGTACTTC.

To note about this clone: This sample includes further DNA sequences coding for the same CDR3. The chain carries TRBV29-1 and TRBJ2-5; D is ambiguous. The CDR3 is 10 amino acids. Germline V gene sequence: CDR1 SQVTM, CDR2 ANQGSEA. V was shortened by 4 bases and J by 4 bases, with 4 bases between the two germline ends. The CDR3 protein is CSVAGETQYF. DNA for the CDR3: TGCAGCGTTGCGGGAGAGACCCAGTACTTC.

This clone was detected a few times. The chain recombines TRBV7-9 with TRBJ1-1; D is unresolved. The V gene's germline CDR1 is SEHNR and CDR2 FQNEAQ (reference sequence). This CDR3 region has 13 residues. The germline V and J ends were trimmed by 5 bases and 1 base, with 8 bases remaining between them. This chain's CDR3 is CASSDGSNTEAFF. CDR3 sequence (DNA): TGTGCCAGCAGCGATGGATCGAACACTGAAGCTTTCTTT.